The clone carrying this T cell receptor beta chain was counted many times. As yet, its antigen is unknown. The record originates from a study of identical twins. Findings of the study overall: The presence of invariant MAIT and iNKT cells could partly confound analyses of zero-insertion sequences.

The CDR3 consists of 16 residues. Germline V gene lookup returns CDR1 MNHEY and CDR2 SMNVEV (reference sequence). V lost 1 base, J lost 4 bases, and 14 bases lay in between. Unique molecular identifiers were present on cDNA, and template switching added a universal primer site. TCRdb recomputed calls from the 5' RACE reads with MiXCR, one row per CDR3 protein. The repertoire has about 700,000 distinct CDR3 sequences, 5.5% to 6.5% of them found once; the top ten carry roughly 1.8%. V is TRBV27 and J is TRBJ1-5, with no clear D. The material sequenced was naive T cells sorted from blood. This clonotype was sampled from a man aged 18 to 29 in good health. CDR3 sequence (DNA): TGTGCCAGCAGTTTATTCGGCAGGCATGAAAATCAGCCCCAGCATTTT. It is translated as CASSLFGRHENQPQHF.